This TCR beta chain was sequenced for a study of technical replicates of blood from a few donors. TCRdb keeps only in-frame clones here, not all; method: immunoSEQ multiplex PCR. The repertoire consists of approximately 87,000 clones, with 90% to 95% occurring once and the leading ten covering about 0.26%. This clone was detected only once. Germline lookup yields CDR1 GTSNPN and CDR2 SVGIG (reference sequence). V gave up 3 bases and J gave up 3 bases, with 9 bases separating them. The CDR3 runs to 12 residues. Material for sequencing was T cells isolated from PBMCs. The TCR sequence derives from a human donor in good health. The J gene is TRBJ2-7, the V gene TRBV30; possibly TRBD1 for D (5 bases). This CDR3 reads CAWRGHSYEQYF. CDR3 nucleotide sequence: TGTGCCTGGAGGGGGCACAGCTACGAGCAGTACTTC.